One sample yielded the 10 T cell receptor beta chains listed below, sequenced in a study of tumor-infiltrating lymphocytes in primary liver carcinoma. Total RNA (around 500 ng) served as template for TCR beta cDNA synthesis primed by a constant-region primer. Three nested multiplex PCR rounds, a slightly modified ARM-PCR method, built the TCR beta libraries. It was with TRBV1-TRBV30 forward primers and a C-beta reverse primer that the first two PCR rounds were run, at around 11 cycles each. TCRdb reanalysed the multiplex PCR reads using MiXCR and keeps one entry per CDR3 protein. The table records 330,000 or so distinct CDR3 sequences, around three fifths of them present only once. Blood RNA was derived from unsorted whole blood, and germline DNA was extracted too. The sample was peripheral blood. The receptors were gathered from a man aged 40-50 years with primary liver carcinoma and hepatitis B virus infection.

This clonotype has just a few counts. The gene calls are TRBV24-1 and TRBJ2-7, with D maybe TRBD2 (5 bases). Germline loops: CDR1 KGHDR, CDR2 SFDVKD. Trimming left V 8 bases short and J 5 bases short, with 12 bases between. CDR3 length equals 12 residues. For the CDR3, the DNA is TGTGCCACCACCCCCCCGGGGAACGAGCAGTACTTC. This translates into CATTPPGNEQYF.

Points on this clonotype: This likely comes from a read error, as the CDR3 has no conserved phenylalanine or tryptophan at its end. This rearrangement joins TRBV11-2 to TRBJ2-3; D is uncertain. V lost 0 bases and J 0 bases, leaving 7 bases between the germline ends. Germline V lookup: CDR1 SGHAT, CDR2 FQNNGV. The CDR3 has 15 residues. For the CDR3, the DNA is TGTGCCAGCAGCTTAGAACAGTCGAGCACAGATACGCAGTATCTT. This sequence encodes CASSLEQSSTDTQYL.

Note on this clonotype: An end of the junction differs from the germline gene, which may be a read error. The V gene is TRBV10-2, the J gene TRBJ1-4, with D possibly being TRBD1 (5 bases). This CDR3 has 13 amino acids. Per the germline V gene, CDR1 is WSHSY and CDR2 is SAAADI. The DNA for the CDR3 is TGCGCCGGCAGTGACGGCCGGGGGGAAAAACTGTTTTTC. Residues: CAGSDGRGEKLFF.

The sample holds many counts of this clonotype. The J gene is TRBJ2-3, the V gene TRBV11-3, with 9 bases lining up with TRBD1. V was pared by 2 bases and J by 4 bases, with 1 base of the junction left unmatched. Germline V lookup: CDR1 SGHNT, CDR2 YENEEA. CDR3 length: 14 amino acids. The CDR3 nucleotides read TGTGCCAGCAGCTTACGACAGGGGGCAGATACGCAGTATTTT. Encoded protein: CASSLRQGADTQYF.

The CDR3 region has the DNA TGTGCCAGCTCATCCAGACTAGCGGGGCTTTCCTACAATGAGCAGTTCTTC. It encodes CASSSRLAGLSYNEQFF. The V and J genes are TRBV18 and TRBJ2-1; 11 bases agree with TRBD2. CDR1 is KGHSH, CDR2 LQKENI, per germline. The J segment lost 1 base and the V segment lost 5 bases, leaving 7 bases of the junction unmatched. The CDR3 contains 17 residues.

With respect to this clonotype: A much larger clone sits a single nucleotide away, making a read error possible. The J gene is TRBJ2-7, the V gene TRBV4-1; TRBD2 agrees at 7 bases. CDR1 and CDR2 from the germline V gene are MGHRA and YSYEKL. The CDR3 length is 17 residues. V was pared by 1 base and J by 5 bases, with 14 bases of the junction left unmatched. For the CDR3, the DNA is TGCGCCAGCAGCCAAGGTTTTGGAGGACGGGGGGTCCACGAGCAGTACTTC. The encoded protein is CASSQGFGGRGVHEQYF.

This clonotype has ten or more counts. V usage is TRBV6-6 and J usage is TRBJ1-2; D might be TRBD1 (6 bases). V was pared by 11 bases and J by 8 bases, with 15 bases between. The CDR3 sequence is 11 residues long. Germline values: CDR1 MNHNY, CDR2 SVGAGI (reference sequence). This CDR3 reads CAVAGEGGYTF. The DNA of the CDR3 is TGTGCCGTCGCAGGGGAGGGCGGCTACACCTTC.

Here the CDR3 reads CASSLLGQLSYEQYF. CDR3 DNA sequence: TGTGCCAGCAGCTTACTCGGACAGCTCTCCTACGAGCAGTACTTC. The chain links TRBV11-2 to TRBJ2-7; possibly TRBD1 for D (6 bases). This CDR3 comprises 15 residues. The V gene lost 2 bases and the J gene lost 0 bases, with 11 bases spanning the gap. Germline V lookup: CDR1 SGHAT, CDR2 FQNNGV.

On this clonotype: Compared with germline, one end of the junction differs, possibly owing to a read error. The chain recombines TRBV10-3 with TRBJ2-5; 8 bases match TRBD1. The CDR3 runs 12 residues. In germline, CDR1 is ENHRY, CDR2 SYGVKD. The CDR3 nucleotides read TGTGCCATAGTACAGGGGGTAGAGACCCACTACTTC. It yields the protein CAIVQGVETHYF.

Points on this clonotype: Since a much larger clone is just one base distant, this may be a read error. The chain recombines TRBV6-6 with TRBJ2-3, with a tentative D call TRBD2 (5 bases). Germline CDR1 MNHNY, CDR2 SVGAGI (reference sequence). This CDR3 is 19 amino acids long. The CDR3 DNA follows: TGTGCCAGCAGTTACTCAAGCGGAACGTCCCCCGCTAGCACAGATATGCAGTATTTT. Amino acids: CASSYSSGTSPASTDMQYF.